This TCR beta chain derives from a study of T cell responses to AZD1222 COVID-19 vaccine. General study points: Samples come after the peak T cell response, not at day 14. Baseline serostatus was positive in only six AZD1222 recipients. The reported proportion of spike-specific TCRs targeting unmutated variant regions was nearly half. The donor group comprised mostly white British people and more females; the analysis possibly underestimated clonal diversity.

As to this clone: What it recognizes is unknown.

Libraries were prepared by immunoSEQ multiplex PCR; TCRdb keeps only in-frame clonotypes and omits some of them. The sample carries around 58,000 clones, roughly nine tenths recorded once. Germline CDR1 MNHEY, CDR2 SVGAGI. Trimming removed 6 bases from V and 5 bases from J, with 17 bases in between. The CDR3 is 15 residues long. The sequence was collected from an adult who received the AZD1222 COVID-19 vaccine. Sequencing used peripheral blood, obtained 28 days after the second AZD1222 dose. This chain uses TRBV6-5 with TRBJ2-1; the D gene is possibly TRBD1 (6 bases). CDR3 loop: CASSQGTPGNNEQFF. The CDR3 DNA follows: TGTGCCAGCAGCCAGGGGACACCCGGTAACAATGAGCAGTTCTTC.